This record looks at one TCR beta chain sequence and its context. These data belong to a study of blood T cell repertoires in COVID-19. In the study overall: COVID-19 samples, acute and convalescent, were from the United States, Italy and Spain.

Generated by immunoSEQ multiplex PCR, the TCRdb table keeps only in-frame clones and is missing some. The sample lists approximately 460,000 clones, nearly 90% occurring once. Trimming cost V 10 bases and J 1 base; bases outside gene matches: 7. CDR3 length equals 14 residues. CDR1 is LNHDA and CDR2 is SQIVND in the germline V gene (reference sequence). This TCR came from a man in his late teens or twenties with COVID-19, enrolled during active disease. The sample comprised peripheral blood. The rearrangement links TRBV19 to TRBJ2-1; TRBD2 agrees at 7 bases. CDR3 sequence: CATSGTISYNEQFF. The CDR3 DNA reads TGTGCCACCTCGGGGACTATTTCCTACAATGAGCAGTTCTTC.